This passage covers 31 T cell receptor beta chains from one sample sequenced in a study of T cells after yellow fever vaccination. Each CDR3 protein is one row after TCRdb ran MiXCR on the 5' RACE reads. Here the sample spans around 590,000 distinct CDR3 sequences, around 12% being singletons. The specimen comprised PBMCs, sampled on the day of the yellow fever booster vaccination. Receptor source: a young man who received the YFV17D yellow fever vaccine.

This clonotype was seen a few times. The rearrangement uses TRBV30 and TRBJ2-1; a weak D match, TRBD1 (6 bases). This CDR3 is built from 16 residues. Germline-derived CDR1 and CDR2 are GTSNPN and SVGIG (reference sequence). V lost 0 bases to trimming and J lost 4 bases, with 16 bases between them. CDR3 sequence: CAWSVARGPRYNEQFF. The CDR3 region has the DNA TGTGCCTGGAGTGTTGCCAGGGGCCCCCGTTACAATGAGCAGTTCTTC.

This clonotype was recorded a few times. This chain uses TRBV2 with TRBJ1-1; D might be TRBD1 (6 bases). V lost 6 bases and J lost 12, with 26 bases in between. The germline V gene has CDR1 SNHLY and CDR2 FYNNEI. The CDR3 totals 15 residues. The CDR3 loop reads CASSETAVQIGGTFF. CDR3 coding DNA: TGTGCCAGCAGCGAGACGGCGGTCCAGATTGGGGGCACTTTCTTT.

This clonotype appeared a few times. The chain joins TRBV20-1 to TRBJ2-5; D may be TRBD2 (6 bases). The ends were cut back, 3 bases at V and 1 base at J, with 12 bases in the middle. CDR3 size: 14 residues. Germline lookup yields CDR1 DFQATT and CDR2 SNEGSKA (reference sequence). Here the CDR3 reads CSASVGSFQETQYF. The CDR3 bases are TGCAGTGCTAGTGTCGGGAGCTTCCAAGAGACCCAGTACTTC.

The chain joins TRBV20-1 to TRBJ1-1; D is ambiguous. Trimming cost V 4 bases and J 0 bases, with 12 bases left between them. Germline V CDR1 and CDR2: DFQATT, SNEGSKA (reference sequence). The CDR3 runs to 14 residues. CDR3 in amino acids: CSANNGDLNTEAFF. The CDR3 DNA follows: TGCAGTGCTAATAACGGGGATTTGAACACTGAAGCTTTCTTT.

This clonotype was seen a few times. The DNA of the CDR3 is TGCAGTGCTAGAGATCCCTGGCAGGGTAATTCGAACGAGCAGTACTTC. Translating gives CSARDPWQGNSNEQYF. The chain combines TRBV20-1 with TRBJ2-7, with a tentative D call TRBD1 (5 bases). Trimming removed 0 bases at V and 5 bases at J, with 20 bases between. The germline CDR1 and CDR2 sequences are DFQATT and SNEGSKA (reference sequence). The CDR3 runs 16 residues.

The CDR3 spells CSPPAEIRADTQYF. CDR3 sequence (DNA): TGCAGCCCTCCCGCGGAGATTCGGGCAGATACGCAGTATTTT. The rearrangement joins TRBV20-1 to TRBJ2-3, with no clear D. This CDR3 comprises 14 residues. Germline V gene sequence: CDR1 DFQATT, CDR2 SNEGSKA (reference sequence).

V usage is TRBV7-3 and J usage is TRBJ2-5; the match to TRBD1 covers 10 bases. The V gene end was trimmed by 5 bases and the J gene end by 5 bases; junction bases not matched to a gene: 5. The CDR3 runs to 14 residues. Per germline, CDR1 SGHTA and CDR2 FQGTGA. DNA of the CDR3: TGTGCCAGCAGCAAGACAGGGGGCGATGAGACCCAGTACTTC. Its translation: CASSKTGGDETQYF.

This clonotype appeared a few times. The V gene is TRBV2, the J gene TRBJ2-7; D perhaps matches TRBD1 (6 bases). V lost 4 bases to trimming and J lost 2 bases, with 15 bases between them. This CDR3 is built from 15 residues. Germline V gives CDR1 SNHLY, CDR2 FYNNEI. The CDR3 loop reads CASSAEGGRTYEQYF. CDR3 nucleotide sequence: TGTGCCAGCAGTGCGGAAGGGGGACGGACCTACGAGCAGTACTTC.

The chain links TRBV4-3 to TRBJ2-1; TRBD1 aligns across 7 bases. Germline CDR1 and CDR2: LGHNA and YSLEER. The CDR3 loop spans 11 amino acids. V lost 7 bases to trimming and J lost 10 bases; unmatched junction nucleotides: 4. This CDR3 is CASTDRVEQFF. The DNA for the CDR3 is TGCGCCAGCACCGACAGGGTAGAGCAGTTCTTC.

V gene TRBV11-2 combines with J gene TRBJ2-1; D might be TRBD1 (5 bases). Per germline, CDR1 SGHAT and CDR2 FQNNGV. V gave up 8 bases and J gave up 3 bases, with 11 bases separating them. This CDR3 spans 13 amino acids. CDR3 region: CASGANVYNEQFF. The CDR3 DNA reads TGTGCCAGCGGGGCCAACGTCTACAATGAGCAGTTCTTC.

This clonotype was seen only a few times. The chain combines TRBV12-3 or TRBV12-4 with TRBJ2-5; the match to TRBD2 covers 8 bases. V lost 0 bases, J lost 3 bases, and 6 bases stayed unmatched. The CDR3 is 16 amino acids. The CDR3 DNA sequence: TGTGCCAGCAGTTTAGCGGGACTAGGGTCGGAAGAGACCCAGTACTTC. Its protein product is CASSLAGLGSEETQYF.

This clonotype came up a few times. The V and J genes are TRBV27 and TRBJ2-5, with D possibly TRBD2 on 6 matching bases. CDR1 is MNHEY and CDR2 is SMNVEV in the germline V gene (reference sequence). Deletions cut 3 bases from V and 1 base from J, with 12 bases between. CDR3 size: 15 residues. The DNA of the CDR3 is TGTGCCAGCAGTTTGTCGACGGGAGCCCAAGAGACCCAGTACTTC. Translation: CASSLSTGAQETQYF.

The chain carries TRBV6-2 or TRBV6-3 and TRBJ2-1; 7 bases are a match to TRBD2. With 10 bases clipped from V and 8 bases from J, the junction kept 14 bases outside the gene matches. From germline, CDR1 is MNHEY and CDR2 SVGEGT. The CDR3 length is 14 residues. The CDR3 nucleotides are TGTGCCATTTGGTCCCCCAATGCGGGAGATGAGCAGTTCTTC. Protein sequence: CAIWSPNAGDEQFF.

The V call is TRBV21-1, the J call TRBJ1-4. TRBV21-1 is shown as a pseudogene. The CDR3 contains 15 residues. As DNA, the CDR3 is TGTGCCAGCAGTACCTGGGTTTCAACTAATGAAAAACTGTTTTTT. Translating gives CASSTWVSTNEKLFF.

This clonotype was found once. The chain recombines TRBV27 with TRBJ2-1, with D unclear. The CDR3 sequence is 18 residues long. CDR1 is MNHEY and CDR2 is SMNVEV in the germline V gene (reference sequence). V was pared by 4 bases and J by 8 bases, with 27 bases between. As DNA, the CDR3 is TGTGCCAGCAGTTCGGAGACCCGCCAGAGAAGCATTTACGATGAGCAGTTCTTC. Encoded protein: CASSSETRQRSIYDEQFF.

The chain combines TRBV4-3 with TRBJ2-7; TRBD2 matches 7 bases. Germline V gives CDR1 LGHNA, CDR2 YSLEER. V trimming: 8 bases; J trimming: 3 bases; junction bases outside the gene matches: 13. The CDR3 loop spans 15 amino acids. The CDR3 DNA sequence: TGCGCCAGCGGGCAGACACTCGGACTAGTCTACGAGCAGTACTTC. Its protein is CASGQTLGLVYEQYF.

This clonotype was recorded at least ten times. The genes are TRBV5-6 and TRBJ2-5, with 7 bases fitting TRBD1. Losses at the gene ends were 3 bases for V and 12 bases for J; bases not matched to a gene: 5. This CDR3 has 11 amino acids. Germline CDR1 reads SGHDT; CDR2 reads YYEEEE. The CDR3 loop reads CASSYTGTEYF. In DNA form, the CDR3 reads TGTGCCAGCAGCTACACCGGGACAGAGTACTTC.

The CDR3 reads CASGRVGETQYF. As DNA, the CDR3 is TGTGCCAGCGGAAGAGTGGGGGAGACCCAGTACTTC. The chain combines TRBV9 with TRBJ2-5; D remains unclear. The CDR3 loop spans 12 amino acids. V dropped 7 bases and J dropped 5 bases, with 12 bases sitting between them. Germline V CDR1 and CDR2: SGDLS, YYNGEE.

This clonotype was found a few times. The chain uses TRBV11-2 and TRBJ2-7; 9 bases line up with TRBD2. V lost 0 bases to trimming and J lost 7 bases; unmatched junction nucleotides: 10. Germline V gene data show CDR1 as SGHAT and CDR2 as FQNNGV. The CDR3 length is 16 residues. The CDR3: CASSLDLVAGGREQYF. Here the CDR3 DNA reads TGTGCCAGCAGCTTAGATCTTGTGGCGGGAGGGCGGGAGCAGTACTTC.

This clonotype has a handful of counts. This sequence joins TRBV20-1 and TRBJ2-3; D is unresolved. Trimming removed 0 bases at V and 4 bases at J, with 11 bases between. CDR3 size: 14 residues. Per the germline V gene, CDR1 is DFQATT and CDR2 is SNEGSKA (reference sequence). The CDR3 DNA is TGCAGTGCTAGAGATCCTGGTTTTGCAGATACGCAGTATTTT. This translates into CSARDPGFADTQYF.

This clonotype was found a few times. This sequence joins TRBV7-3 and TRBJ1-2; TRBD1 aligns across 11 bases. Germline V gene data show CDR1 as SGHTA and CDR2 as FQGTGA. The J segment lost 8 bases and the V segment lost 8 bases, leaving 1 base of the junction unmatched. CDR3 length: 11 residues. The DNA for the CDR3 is TGTGCCAGCGGGACAGGGGGAGGCTACACCTTC. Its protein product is CASGTGGGYTF.

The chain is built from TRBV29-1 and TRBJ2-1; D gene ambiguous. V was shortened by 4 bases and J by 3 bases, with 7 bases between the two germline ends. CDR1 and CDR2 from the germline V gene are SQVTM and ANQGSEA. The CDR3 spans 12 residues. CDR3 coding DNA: TGCAGCGTTGGCGGCAACTACAATGAGCAGTTCTTC. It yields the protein CSVGGNYNEQFF.

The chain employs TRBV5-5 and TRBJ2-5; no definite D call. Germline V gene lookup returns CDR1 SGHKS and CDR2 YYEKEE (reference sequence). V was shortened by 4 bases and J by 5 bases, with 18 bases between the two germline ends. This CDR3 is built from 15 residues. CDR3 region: CASSPGGSGGETQYF. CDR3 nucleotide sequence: TGTGCCAGCAGCCCGGGCGGATCGGGTGGGGAGACCCAGTACTTC.

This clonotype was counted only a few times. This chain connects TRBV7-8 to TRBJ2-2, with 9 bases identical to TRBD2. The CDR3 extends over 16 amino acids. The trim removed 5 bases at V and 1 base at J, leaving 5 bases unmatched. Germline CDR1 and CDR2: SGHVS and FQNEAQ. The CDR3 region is CASSATLAGNTGELFF. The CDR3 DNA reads TGTGCCAGCAGCGCGACACTAGCGGGGAACACCGGGGAGCTGTTTTTT.

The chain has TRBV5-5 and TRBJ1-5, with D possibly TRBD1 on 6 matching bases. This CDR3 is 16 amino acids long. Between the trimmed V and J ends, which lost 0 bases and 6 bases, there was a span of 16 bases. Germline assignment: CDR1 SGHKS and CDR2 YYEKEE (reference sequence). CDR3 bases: TGTGCCAGCAGCTTGGACAGGGCGGGGGGGGGTCAGCCCCAGCATTTT. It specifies CASSLDRAGGGQPQHF.

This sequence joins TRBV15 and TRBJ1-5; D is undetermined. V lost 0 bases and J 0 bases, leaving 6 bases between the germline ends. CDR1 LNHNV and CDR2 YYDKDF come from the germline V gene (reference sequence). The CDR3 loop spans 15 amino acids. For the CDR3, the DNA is TGTGCCACCAGCAGAGAACAGCCTAGCAATCAGCCCCAGCATTTT. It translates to CATSREQPSNQPQHF.

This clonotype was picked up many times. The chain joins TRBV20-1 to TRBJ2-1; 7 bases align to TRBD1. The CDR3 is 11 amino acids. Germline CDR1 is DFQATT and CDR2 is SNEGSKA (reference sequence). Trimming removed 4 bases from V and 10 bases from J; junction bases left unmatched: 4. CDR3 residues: CSATGGGEQFF. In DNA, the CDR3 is TGCAGTGCTACAGGGGGTGGGGAGCAGTTCTTC.

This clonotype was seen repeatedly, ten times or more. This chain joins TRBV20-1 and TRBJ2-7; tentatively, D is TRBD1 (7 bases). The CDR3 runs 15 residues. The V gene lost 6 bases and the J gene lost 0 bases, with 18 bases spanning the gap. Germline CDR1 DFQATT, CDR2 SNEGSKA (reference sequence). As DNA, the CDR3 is TGCAGTGCCCAAGGGGGCGGGACCGTCTCCTACGAGCAGTACTTC. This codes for CSAQGGGTVSYEQYF.

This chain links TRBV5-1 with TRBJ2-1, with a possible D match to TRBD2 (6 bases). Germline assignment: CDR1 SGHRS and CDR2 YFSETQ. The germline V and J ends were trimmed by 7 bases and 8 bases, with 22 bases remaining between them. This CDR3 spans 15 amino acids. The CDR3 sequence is CASSAAGPNIDEQFF. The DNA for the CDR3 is TGCGCCAGCTCGGCGGCGGGGCCTAATATCGATGAGCAGTTCTTC.

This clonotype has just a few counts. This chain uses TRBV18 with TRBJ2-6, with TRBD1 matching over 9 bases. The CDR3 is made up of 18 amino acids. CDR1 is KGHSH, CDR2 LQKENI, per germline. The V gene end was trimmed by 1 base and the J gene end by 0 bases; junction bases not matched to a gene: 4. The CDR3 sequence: CASSPRQGGISGANVLTF. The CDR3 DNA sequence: TGTGCCAGCTCACCACGACAGGGGGGTATCTCTGGGGCCAACGTCCTGACTTTC.

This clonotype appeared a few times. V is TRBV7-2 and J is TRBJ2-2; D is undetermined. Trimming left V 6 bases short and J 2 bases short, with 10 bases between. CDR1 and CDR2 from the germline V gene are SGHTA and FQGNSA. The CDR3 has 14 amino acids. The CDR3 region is CASSGVPNTGELFF. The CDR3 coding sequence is TGTGCCAGCAGTGGAGTCCCTAACACCGGGGAGCTGTTTTTT.